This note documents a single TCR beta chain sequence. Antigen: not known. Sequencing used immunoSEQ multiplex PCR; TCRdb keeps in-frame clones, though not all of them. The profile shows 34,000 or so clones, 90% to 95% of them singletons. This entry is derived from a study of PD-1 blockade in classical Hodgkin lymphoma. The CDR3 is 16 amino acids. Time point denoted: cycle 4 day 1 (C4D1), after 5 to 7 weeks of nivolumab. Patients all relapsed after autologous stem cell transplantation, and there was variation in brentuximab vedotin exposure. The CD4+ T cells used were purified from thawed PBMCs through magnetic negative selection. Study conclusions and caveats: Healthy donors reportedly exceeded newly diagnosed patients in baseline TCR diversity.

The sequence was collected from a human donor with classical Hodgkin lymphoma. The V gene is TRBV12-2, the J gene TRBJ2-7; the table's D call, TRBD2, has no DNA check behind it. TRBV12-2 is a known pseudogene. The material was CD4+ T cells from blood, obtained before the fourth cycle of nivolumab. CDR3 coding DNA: TGTGCAAGTCGGGCCGGGACTAGCGGGAGTGGGAACGAGCAGTACTTC. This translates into CASRAGTSGSGNEQYF.